This TCR beta chain was sequenced during a study of blood T cell repertoires in COVID-19. Study information: Acute and convalescent COVID-19 samples came from the United States, Italy and Spain. PBMCs, B-cell-depleted T cells, or T cells provided the cDNA or gDNA that made up the material.

The germline V gene encodes CDR1 SNHLY and CDR2 FYNNEI. The CDR3 totals 15 residues. Trimming took 7 bases from V and 4 from J, leaving 16 bases between them. In the original processing: Estimates of nucleated cell counts were drawn from the amplification of reference gene primers. The protocol was immunoSEQ multiplex PCR, while the TCRdb copy is restricted to in-frame clones and leaves out a portion. For V, J and clone size, that table is used; D and trimming come from the DNA. The sample has about 170,000 clones, 82% seen once. The chain combines TRBV2 with TRBJ1-4; D may be TRBD1 (5 bases). The specimen sequenced was peripheral blood. The sequence was collected from a woman between 65 and 79 years old with acute or convalescent COVID-19. The CDR3 spells CASTRWRDYNEKLFF. In DNA, the CDR3 is TGTGCCAGCACCCGATGGAGGGACTATAATGAAAAACTGTTTTTT.